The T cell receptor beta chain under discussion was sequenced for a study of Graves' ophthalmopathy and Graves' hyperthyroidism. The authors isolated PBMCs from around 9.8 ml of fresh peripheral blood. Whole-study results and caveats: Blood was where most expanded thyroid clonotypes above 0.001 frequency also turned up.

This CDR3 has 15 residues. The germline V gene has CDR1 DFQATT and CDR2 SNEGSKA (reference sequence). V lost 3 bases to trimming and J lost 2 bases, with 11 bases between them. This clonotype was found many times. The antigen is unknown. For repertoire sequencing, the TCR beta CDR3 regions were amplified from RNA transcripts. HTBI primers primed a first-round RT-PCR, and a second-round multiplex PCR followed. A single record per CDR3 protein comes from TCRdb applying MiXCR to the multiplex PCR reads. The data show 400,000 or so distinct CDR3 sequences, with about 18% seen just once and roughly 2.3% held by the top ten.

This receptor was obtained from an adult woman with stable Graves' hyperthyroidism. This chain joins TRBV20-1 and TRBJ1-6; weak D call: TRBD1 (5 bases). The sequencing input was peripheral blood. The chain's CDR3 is CSARARQTYNSPLHF. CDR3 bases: TGCAGTGCTAGGGCCAGACAGACCTATAATTCACCCCTCCACTTT.